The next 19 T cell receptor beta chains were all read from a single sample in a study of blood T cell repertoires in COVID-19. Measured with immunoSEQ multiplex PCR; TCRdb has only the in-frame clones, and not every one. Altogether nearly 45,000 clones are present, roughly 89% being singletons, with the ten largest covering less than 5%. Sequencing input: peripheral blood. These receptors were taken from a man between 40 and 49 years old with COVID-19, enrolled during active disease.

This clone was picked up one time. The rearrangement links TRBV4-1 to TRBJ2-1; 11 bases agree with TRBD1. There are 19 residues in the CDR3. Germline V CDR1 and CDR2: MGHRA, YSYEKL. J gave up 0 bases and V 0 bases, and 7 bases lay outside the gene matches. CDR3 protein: CASSQEADRGPLSYNEQFF. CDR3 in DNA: TGCGCCAGCAGCCAAGAAGCGGACAGGGGGCCGCTCTCCTACAATGAGCAGTTCTTC.

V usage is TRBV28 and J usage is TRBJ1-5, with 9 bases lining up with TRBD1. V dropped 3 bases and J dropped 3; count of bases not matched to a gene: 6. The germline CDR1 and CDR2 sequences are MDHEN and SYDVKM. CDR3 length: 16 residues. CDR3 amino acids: CASSLMGQGYNQPQHF. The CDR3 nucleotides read TGTGCCAGCAGTTTGATGGGACAGGGATACAATCAGCCCCAGCATTTT.

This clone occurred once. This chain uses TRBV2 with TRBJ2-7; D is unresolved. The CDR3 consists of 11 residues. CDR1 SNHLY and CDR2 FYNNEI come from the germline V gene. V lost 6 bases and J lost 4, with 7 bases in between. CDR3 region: CASRETYEQYF. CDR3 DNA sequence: TGTGCCAGCAGGGAGACTTACGAGCAGTACTTC.

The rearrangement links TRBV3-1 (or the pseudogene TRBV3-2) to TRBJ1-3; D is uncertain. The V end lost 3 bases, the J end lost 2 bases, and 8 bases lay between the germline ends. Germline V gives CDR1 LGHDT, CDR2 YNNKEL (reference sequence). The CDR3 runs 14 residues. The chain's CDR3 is CASSQRFTGNTIYF. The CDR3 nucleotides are TGTGCCAGCAGCCAGCGGTTTACTGGAAACACCATATATTTT.

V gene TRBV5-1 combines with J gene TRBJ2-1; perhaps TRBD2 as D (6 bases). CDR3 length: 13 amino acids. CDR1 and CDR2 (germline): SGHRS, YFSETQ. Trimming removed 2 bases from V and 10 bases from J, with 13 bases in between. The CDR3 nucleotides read TGCGCCAGCAGCTTTGGTGGGAGGAACGAGCAGTTCTTC. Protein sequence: CASSFGGRNEQFF. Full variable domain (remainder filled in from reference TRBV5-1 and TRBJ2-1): KAGVTQTPRYLIKTRGQQVTLSCSPISGHRSVSWYQQTPGQGLQFLFEYFSETQRNKGNFPGRFSGRQFSNSRSEMNVSTLELGDSALYLCASSFGGRNEQFFGPGTRLTVL.

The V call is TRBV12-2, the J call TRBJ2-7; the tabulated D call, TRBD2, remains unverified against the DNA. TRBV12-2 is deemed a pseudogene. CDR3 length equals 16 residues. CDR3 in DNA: TGTGCAAGTCGCTTAGGGTCCCGAGTTCTGCGCTACGAGCAGTACTTC. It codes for CASRLGSRVLRYEQYF.

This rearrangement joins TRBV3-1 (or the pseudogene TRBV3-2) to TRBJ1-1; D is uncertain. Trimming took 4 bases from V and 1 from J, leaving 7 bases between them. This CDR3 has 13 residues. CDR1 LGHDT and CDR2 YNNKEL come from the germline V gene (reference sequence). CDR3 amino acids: CASSPRGNTEAFF. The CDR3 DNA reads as TGTGCCAGCAGCCCCCGGGGGAACACTGAAGCTTTCTTT.

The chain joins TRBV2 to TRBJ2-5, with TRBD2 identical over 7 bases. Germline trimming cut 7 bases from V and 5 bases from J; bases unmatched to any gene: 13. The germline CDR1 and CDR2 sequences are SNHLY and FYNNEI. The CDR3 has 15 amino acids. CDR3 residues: CASTPDLGRGETQYF. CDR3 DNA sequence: TGTGCCAGCACCCCGGATTTGGGGCGGGGGGAGACCCAGTACTTC. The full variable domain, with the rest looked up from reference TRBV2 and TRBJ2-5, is EPEVTQTPSHQVTQMGQEVILRCVPISNHLYFYWYRQILGQKVEFLVSFYNNEISEKSEIFDDQFSVERPDGSNFTLKIRSTKLEDSAMYFCASTPDLGRGETQYFGPGTRLLVL.

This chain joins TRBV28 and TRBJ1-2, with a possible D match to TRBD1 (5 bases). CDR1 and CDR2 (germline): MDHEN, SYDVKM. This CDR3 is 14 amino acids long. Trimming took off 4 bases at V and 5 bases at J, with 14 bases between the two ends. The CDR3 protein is CASSSAGIGYGYTF. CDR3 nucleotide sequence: TGTGCCAGCAGTTCAGCAGGGATAGGTTATGGCTACACCTTC.

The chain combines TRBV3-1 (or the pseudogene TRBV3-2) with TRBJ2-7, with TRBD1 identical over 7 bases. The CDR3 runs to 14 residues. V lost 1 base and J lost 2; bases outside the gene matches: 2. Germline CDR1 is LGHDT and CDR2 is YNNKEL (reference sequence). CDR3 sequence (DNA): TGTGCCAGCAGCCAAGGGACAGGTCCCTACGAGCAGTACTTC. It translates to CASSQGTGPYEQYF.

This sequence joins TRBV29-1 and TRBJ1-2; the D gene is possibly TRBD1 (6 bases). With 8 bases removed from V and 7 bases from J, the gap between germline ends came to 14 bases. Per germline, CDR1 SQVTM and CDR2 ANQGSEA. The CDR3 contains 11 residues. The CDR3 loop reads CSSQQGSGYTF. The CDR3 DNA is TGCAGCTCTCAACAGGGCTCTGGCTACACCTTC. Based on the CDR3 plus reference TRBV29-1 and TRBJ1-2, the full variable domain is SAVISQKPSRDICQRGTSLTIQCQVDSQVTMMFWYRQQPGQSLTLIATANQGSEATYESGFVIDKFPISRPNLTFSTLTVSNMSPEDSSIYLCSSQQGSGYTFGSGTRLTVV.

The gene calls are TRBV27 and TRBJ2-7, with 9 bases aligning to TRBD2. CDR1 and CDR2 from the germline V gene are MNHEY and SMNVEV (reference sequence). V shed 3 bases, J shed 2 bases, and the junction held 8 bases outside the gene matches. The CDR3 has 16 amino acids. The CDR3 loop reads CASSLLAGDQAYEQYF. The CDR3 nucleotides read TGTGCCAGCAGTTTGTTAGCGGGGGACCAAGCCTACGAGCAGTACTTC.

The CDR3 here is CASSLGTGSNEKLFF. The CDR3 bases are TGTGCCAGCAGCTTAGGGACAGGGAGTAATGAAAAACTGTTTTTT. The V call is TRBV7-6, the J call TRBJ1-4, with 8 bases that match TRBD1. V was clipped by 1 base and J by 4 bases; unmatched bases: 2. Germline V gives CDR1 SGHVS, CDR2 FNYEAQ. The CDR3 consists of 15 residues.

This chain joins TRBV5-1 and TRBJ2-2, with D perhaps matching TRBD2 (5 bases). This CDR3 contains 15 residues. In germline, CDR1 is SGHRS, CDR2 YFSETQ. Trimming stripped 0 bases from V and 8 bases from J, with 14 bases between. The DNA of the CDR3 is TGCGCCAGCAGCTTGGAGGACTGGTCAGCAGGGGAGCTGTTTTTT. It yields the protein CASSLEDWSAGELFF. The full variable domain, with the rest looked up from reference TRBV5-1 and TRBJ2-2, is KAGVTQTPRYLIKTRGQQVTLSCSPISGHRSVSWYQQTPGQGLQFLFEYFSETQRNKGNFPGRFSGRQFSNSRSEMNVSTLELGDSALYLCASSLEDWSAGELFFGEGSRLTVL.

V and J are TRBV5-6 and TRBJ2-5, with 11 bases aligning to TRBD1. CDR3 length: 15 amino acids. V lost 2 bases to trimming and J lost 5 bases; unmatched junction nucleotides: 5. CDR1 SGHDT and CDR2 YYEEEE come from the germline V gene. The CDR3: CASSFRTGGAETQYF. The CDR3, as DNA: TGTGCCAGCAGCTTCCGGACAGGGGGCGCGGAGACCCAGTACTTC.

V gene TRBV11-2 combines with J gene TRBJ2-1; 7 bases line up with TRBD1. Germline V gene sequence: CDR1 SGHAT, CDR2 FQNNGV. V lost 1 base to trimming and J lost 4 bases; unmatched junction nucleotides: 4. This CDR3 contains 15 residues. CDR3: CASSLALGQYNEQFF. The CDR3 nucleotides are TGTGCCAGCAGCTTAGCCCTGGGACAGTACAATGAGCAGTTCTTC.

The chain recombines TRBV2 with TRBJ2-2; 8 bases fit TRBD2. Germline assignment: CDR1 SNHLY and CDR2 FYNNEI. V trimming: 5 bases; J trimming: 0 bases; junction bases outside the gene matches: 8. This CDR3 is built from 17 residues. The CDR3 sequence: CASSSIAGRPNTGELFF. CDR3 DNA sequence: TGTGCCAGCAGTTCCATAGCGGGACGTCCGAACACCGGGGAGCTGTTTTTT.

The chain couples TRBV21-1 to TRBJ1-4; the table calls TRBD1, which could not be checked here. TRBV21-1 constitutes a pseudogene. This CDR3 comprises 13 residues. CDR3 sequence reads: CASSGGGWEKLFF. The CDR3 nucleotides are TGTGCCAGCAGCGGAGGGGGCTGGGAAAAACTGTTTTTT.

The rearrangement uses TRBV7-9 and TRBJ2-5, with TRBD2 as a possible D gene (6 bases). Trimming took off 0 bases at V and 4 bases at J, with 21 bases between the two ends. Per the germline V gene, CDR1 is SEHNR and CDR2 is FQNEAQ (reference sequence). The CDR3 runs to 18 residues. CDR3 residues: CASSLAGDAQGGGETQYF. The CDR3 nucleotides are TGTGCCAGCAGCTTAGCAGGGGACGCCCAGGGAGGAGGAGAGACCCAGTACTTC. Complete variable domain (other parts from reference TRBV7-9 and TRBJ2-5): DTGVSQNPRHKITKRGQNVTFRCDPISEHNRLYWYRQTLGQGPEFLTYFQNEAQLEKSRLLSDRFSAERPKGSFSTLEIQRTEQGDSAMYLCASSLAGDAQGGGETQYFGPGTRLLVL.